The clone carrying this TCR beta chain was seen only once. The identical CDR3 is also encoded by other nucleotide sequences in the sample. This specimen belongs to a study of control samples from healthy donors and cancer patients. Some clones are missing from TCRdb's copy, which holds only in-frame ones; the method was immunoSEQ multiplex PCR. The table has 75,000 to 90,000 clones, approximately 90% seen once; the top ten hold 7.2%. Germline values: CDR1 MNHEY, CDR2 SMNVEV (reference sequence). The CDR3 sequence is 13 residues long. With 0 bases removed from V and 2 bases from J, the gap between germline ends came to 4 bases.

Sequencing used blood. The receptor's source is a man in his fifties in good health. The rearrangement joins TRBV27 to TRBJ1-2; the D is unclear. CDR3 nucleotides: TGTGCCAGCAGTTTATCGGGGAACTATGGCTACACCTTC. Amino acid sequence: CASSLSGNYGYTF.